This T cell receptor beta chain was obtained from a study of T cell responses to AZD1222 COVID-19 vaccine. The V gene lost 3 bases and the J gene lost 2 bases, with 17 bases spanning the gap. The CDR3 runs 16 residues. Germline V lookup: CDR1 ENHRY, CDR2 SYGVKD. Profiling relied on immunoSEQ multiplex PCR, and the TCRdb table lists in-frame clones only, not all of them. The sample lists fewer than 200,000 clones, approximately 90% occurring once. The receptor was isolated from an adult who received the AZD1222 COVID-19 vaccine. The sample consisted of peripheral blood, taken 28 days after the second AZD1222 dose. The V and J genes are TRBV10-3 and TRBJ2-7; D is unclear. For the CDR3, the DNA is TGTGCCATCAGTGATAGCCCCCCTTGGGAAGCCTACGAGCAGTACTTC. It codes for CAISDSPPWEAYEQYF.